This T cell receptor beta chain was identified in a study of T cells in Graves' hyperthyroidism and ophthalmopathy. Study summary: Blood from the periphery was taken at initial diagnosis, before any treatment.

Authors of the study amplified TCR beta CDR3 regions from RNA transcripts. HTBI primers were the set used in a first-round RT-PCR of the TCR CDR3. TCRdb fed the multiplex PCR reads into MiXCR, producing one record per CDR3 protein. In the table there are 500,000 to 550,000 distinct CDR3 sequences, around 21% of which are singletons. Germline values: CDR1 KGHSH, CDR2 LQKENI. The V and J ends lost 1 base and 3 bases respectively, with 15 bases between them. The CDR3 has 16 amino acids. This TCR derives from a young man with Graves' hyperthyroidism. The V and J genes are TRBV18 and TRBJ1-1; tentative D call: TRBD1 (5 bases). Sequencing was performed on blood. CDR3 DNA: TGTGCCAGCTCACCACTGCGGGGCCCCAGAGACACTGAAGCTTTCTTT. As protein: CASSPLRGPRDTEAFF.